This entry features one TCR beta chain sequence. Antigen: not known. The data are from a study of cytomegalovirus exposure and HLA in healthy donors. Across the study: From donors who were HLA-typed, an early data release held around 80 million unique TCRs. Whole-study findings and limits: Earlier analysis yielded a pattern in which most TCR beta V segments were productive about 90% or about 30% of the time. Common viral pathogens seemed to be connected with several of the most significant clusters, according to a later analysis. DRB1 showed the most TCR associations and HLA-C the fewest in a later analysis, as rates varied by HLA locus.

A multiplex PCR was run with 60 Vbeta primers and 13 Jbeta primers. The table came from immunoSEQ multiplex PCR; TCRdb's copy has only in-frame clones and leaves some out. The table shows around 85,000 clones, with 70% to 75% occurring only once. Germline CDR1 reads SNHLY; CDR2 reads FYNNEI. The CDR3 contains 13 residues. With V trimmed by 4 bases and J by 3 bases, 2 bases remained unmatched. The J gene is TRBJ1-2, the V gene TRBV2, with 7 bases that match TRBD1. This sequence originates from a man in his sixties in good health and CMV-seronegative. Sequencing input: PBMCs. This CDR3 is CASSAGTDYGYTF. DNA for the CDR3: TGTGCCAGCAGTGCCGGGACAGACTATGGCTACACCTTC.